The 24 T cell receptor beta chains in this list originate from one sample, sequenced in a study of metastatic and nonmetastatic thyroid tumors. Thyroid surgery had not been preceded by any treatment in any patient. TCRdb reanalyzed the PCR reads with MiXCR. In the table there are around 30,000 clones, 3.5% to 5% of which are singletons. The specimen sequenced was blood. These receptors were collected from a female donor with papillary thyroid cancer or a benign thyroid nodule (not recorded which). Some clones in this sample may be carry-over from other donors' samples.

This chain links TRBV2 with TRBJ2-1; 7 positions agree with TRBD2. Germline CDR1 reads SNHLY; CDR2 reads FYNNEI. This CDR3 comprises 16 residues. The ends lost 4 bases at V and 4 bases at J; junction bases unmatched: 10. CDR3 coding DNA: TGTGCCAGCAGTGGGCTTATAGCGGGTAGATACAATGAGCAGTTCTTC. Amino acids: CASSGLIAGRYNEQFF.

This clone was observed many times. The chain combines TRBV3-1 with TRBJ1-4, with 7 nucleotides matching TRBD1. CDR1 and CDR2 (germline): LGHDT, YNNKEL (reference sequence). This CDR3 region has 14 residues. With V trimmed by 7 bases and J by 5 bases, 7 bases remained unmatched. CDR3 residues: CASTQGQRNEKLFF. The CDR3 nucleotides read TGTGCCAGCACCCAGGGACAGAGGAATGAAAAACTGTTTTTT.

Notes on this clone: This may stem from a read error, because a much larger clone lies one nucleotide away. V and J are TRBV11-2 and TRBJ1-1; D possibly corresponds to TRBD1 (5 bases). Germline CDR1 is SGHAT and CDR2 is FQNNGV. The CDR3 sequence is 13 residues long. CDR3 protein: CVSTRPGDTEAFF. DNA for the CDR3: TGTGTCAGCACCCGACCGGGGGATACTGAAGCTTTCTTT.

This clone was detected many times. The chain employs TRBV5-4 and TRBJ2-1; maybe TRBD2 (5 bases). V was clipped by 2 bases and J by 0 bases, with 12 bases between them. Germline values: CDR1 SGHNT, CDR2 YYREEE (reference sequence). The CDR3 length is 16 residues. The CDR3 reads CASSLLGISSYNEQFF. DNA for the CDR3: TGTGCCAGCAGCTTACTAGGGATAAGCTCCTACAATGAGCAGTTCTTC.

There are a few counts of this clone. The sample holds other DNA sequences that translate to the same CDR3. The CDR3 DNA reads TGTGCCAGCAGCCCCAAACGTGATACGCTTTATTTT. It yields the protein CASSPKRDTLYF. The chain couples TRBV27 to TRBJ2-3, with D hard to call. Trimming removed 6 bases from V and 15 bases from J, with 19 bases in between. The CDR3 is 12 residues long. Germline V gene data show CDR1 as MNHEY and CDR2 as SMNVEV (reference sequence).

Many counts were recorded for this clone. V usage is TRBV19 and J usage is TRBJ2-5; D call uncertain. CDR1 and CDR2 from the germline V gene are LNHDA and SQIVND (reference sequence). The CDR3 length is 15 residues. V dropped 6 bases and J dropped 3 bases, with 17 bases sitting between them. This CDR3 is CASRNTQWEKETQYF. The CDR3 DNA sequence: TGTGCCAGTAGAAACACCCAGTGGGAAAAAGAGACCCAGTACTTC.

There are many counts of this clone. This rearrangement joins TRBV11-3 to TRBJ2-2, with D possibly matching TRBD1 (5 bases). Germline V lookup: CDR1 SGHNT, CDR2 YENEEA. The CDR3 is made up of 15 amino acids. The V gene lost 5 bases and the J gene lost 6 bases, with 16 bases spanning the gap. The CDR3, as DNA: TGTGCCAGCAGCCTATGGCAGGGCATGGCCGGGGAGCTGTTTTTT. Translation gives CASSLWQGMAGELFF.

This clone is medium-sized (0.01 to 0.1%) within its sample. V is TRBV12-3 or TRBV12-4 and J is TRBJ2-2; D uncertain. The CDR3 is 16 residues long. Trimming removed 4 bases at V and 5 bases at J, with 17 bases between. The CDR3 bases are TGTGCCAGCAGTTACTCTAATGGCCCCGGTACCGGGGAGCTGTTTTTT. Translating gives CASSYSNGPGTGELFF.

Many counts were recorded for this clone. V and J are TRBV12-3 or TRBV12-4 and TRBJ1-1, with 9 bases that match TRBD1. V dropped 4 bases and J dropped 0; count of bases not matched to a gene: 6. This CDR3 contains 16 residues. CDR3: CASSSGTGFMNTEAFF. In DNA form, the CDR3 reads TGTGCCAGCAGTTCCGGGACAGGGTTCATGAACACTGAAGCTTTCTTT.

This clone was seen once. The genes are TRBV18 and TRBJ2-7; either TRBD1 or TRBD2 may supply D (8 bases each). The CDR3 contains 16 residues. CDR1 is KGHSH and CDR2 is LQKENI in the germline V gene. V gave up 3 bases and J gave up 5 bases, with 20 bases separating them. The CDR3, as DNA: TGTGCCAGCTCACCTCAGGGGGCGGGAGGTAACCACGAGCAGTACTTC. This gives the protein CASSPQGAGGNHEQYF. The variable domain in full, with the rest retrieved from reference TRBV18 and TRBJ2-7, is NAGVMQNPRHLVRRRGQEARLRCSPMKGHSHVYWYRQLPEEGLKFMVYLQKENIIDESGMPKERFSAEFPKEGPSILRIQQVVRGDSAAYFCASSPQGAGGNHEQYFGPGTRLTVT.

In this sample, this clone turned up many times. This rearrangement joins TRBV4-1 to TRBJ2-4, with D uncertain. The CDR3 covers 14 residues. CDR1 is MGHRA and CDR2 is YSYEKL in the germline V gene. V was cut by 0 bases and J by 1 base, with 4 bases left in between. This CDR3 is CASSQDEAKNIQYF. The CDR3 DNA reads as TGCGCCAGCAGCCAAGACGAGGCCAAAAACATTCAGTACTTC.

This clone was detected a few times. The CDR3 here is CASSEQNSGANVLTF. The CDR3 nucleotides are TGTGCCAGCAGTGAGCAGAACTCTGGGGCCAACGTCCTGACTTTC. The chain has TRBV6-4 and TRBJ2-6; D unclear. Trimming stripped 3 bases from V and 0 bases from J, with 6 bases between. Per the germline V gene, CDR1 is MRHNA and CDR2 is SNTAGT. This CDR3 has 15 amino acids.

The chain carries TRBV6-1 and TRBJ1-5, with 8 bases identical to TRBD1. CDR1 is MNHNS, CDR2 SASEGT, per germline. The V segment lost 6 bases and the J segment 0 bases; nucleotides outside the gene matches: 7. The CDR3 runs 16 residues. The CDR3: CASRDRVGDSNQPQHF. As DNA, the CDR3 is TGTGCCAGCAGGGACAGGGTGGGAGATAGCAATCAGCCCCAGCATTTT.

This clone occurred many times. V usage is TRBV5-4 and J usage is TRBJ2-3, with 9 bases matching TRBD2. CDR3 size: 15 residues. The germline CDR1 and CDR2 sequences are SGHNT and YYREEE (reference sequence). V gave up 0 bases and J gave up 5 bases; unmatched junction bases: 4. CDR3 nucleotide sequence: TGTGCCAGCAGCTTGGGGCGGGAGGGTGGAGATACGCAGTATTTT. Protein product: CASSLGREGGDTQYF. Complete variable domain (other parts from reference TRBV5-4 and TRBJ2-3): ETGVTQSPTHLIKTRGQQVTLRCSSQSGHNTVSWYQQALGQGPQFIFQYYREEENGRGNFPPRFSGLQFPNYSSELNVNALELDDSALYLCASSLGREGGDTQYFGPGTRLTVL.

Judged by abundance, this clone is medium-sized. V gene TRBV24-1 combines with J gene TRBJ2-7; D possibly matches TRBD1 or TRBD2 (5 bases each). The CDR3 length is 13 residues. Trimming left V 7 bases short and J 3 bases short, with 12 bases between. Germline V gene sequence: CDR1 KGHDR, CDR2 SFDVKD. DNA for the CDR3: TGTGCCACCAGCAACAGTGGGGGCTACGAGCAGTACTTC. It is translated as CATSNSGGYEQYF.

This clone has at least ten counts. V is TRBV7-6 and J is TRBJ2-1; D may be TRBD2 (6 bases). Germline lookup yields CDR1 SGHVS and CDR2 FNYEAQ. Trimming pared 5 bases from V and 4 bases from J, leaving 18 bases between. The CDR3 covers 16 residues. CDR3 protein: CASSPFVSGHYNEQFF. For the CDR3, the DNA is TGTGCCAGCAGCCCCTTTGTTAGCGGCCATTACAATGAGCAGTTCTTC.

The CDR3 DNA follows: TGTGCCAGCAGTTACGCTTCCGGGCCCTCGGGTGGCTACACCTTC. It is translated as CASSYASGPSGGYTF. The V gene is TRBV6-2 or TRBV6-3, the J gene TRBJ1-2; no clear D. CDR3 length: 15 residues. Between the trimmed V and J ends, which lost 2 bases and 7 bases, there was a span of 17 bases. Germline V lookup: CDR1 MNHEY, CDR2 SVGEGT.

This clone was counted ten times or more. The CDR3 region is CASRSGTSGSNEQFF. The CDR3 region has the DNA TGTGCCAGCAGATCCGGGACTAGCGGGAGCAATGAGCAGTTCTTC. The rearrangement links TRBV5-4 to TRBJ2-1; 14 bases align to TRBD2. Trimming took 5 bases from V and 6 from J; bases not matched to a gene: 4. This CDR3 contains 15 residues. The germline gives CDR1 SGHNT, CDR2 YYREEE (reference sequence).

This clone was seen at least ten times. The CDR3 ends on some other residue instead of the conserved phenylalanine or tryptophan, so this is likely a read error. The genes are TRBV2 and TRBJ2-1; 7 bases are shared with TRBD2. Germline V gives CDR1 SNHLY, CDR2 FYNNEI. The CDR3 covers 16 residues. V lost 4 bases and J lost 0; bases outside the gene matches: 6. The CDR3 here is CASSGDYPSSYNEQFS. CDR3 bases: TGTGCCAGCAGTGGGGACTACCCGAGCTCCTACAATGAGCAGTTCTCC.

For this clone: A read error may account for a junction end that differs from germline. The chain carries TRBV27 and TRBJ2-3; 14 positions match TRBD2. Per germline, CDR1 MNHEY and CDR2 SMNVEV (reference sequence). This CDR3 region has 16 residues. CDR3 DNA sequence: TGTGCCTGCAGTTCCCGACTAGCGGGAGGGACAGATACGCAGTACTTT. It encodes CACSSRLAGGTDTQYF.

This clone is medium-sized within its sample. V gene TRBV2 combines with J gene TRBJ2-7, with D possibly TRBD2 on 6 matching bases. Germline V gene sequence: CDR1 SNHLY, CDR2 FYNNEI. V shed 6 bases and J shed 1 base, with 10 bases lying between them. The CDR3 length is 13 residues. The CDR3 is CASSLGTSYEQYF. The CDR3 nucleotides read TGTGCCAGCAGCCTGGGGACTTCCTACGAGCAGTACTTC.

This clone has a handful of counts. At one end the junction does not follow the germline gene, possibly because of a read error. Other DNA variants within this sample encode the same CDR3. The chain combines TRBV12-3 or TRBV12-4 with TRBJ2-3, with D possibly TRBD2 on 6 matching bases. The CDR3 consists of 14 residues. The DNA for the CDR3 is TGTGCCAGTAGTCCGGTAGCGGCTACAGATACACAGTATTTT. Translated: CASSPVAATDTQYF.

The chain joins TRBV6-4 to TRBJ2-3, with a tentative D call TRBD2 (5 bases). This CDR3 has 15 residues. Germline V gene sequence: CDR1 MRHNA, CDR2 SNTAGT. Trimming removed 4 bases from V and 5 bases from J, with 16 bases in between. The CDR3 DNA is TGTGCCAGCAGTGCAGGACTGGGCCGGGGAGATACGCAGTATTTT. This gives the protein CASSAGLGRGDTQYF.

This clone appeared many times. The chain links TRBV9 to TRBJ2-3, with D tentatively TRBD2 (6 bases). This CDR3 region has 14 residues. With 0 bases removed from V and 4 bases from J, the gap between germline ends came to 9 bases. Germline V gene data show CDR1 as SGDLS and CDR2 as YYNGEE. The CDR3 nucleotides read TGTGCCAGCAGCGTAGAAGCGGGCCCAGATACGCAGTATTTT. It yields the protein CASSVEAGPDTQYF.